The text below deals with one TCR beta chain. The antigen is unknown. From germline, CDR1 is GTSNPN and CDR2 SVGIG (reference sequence). The CDR3 has 15 residues. The V end lost 2 bases, the J end lost 1 base, and 14 bases lay between the germline ends. This sample is drawn from a study of shared clonotypes between healthy human individuals. Study observations and caveats: The naive CD4 repertoires of a handful of donors were compared, and around 5% of clonotypes were shared.

Every subset had its genomic DNA shared out evenly among several immunoSEQ plates. Sequencing used immunoSEQ multiplex PCR; TCRdb keeps in-frame clones, though not all of them. The data contain roughly 2,500,000 clones, 93% of them singletons. This clonotype originated in a young man in good health. Some clones in this sample may be carry-over from other donors' samples. The V call is TRBV30, the J call TRBJ2-5; tentatively, D is TRBD1 (5 bases). The sequenced sample was naive CD4+ T cells from PBMCs. The sample's subset: CD45RA+ positively selected. DNA of the CDR3: TGTGCCTGGAGTCCTCAGTGGGGCCCCCAAGAGACCCAGTACTTC. This gives the protein CAWSPQWGPQETQYF. Full variable domain (missing parts from reference TRBV30 and TRBJ2-5): SQTIHQWPATLVQPVGSPLSLECTVEGTSNPNLYWYRQAAGRGLQLLFYSVGIGQISSEVPQNLSASRPQDRQFILSSKKLLLSDSGFYLCAWSPQWGPQETQYFGPGTRLLVL.